One sample yielded the 28 T cell receptor beta chains listed below, sequenced in a study of shared clonotypes between healthy human individuals. Generated by immunoSEQ multiplex PCR, the TCRdb table keeps only in-frame clones and is missing some. The profile shows around 940,000 clones, around 80% of them singletons. Source material: memory CD4+ T cells sorted from blood. Subset of the sample: CD45RA-negative fraction. These receptors were obtained from a young man in good health.

The chain is built from TRBV6-1 and TRBJ1-1; perhaps TRBD1 as D (5 bases). The ends were cut back, 0 bases at V and 11 bases at J, with 13 bases in the middle. From germline, CDR1 is MNHNS and CDR2 SASEGT. CDR3 size: 13 residues. CDR3 sequence reads: CASSEAPQAGAFF. The CDR3 bases are TGTGCCAGCAGTGAAGCGCCACAGGCAGGGGCTTTCTTT.

The chain uses TRBV7-9 and TRBJ2-5; D gene unclear. Trimming removed 1 base at V and 7 bases at J, with 13 bases between. Per the germline V gene, CDR1 is SEHNR and CDR2 is FQNEAQ (reference sequence). This CDR3 is 14 amino acids long. The chain's CDR3 is CASSLDGGSWTQYF. For the CDR3, the DNA is TGTGCCAGCAGCTTAGATGGTGGGTCATGGACCCAGTACTTC.

The CDR3 protein is CASSVGSGELFF. The CDR3 DNA follows: TGTGCCAGCAGCGTAGGGTCCGGGGAGCTGTTTTTT. This chain joins TRBV9 and TRBJ2-2; the D is unclear. Germline V CDR1 and CDR2: SGDLS, YYNGEE. Trimming took 0 bases from V and 6 from J, leaving 3 bases between them. CDR3 length: 12 residues.

The rearrangement joins TRBV5-1 to TRBJ2-3, with no clear D. The ends were cut back, 4 bases at V and 7 bases at J, with 19 bases in the middle. This CDR3 spans 15 amino acids. Germline CDR1 reads SGHRS; CDR2 reads YFSETQ. This CDR3 is CASSQTWSPTYTQYF. The CDR3 bases are TGCGCCAGCAGCCAAACTTGGAGCCCGACGTATACGCAGTATTTT. Together with reference TRBV5-1 and TRBJ2-3, the CDR3 gives the full variable domain: KAGVTQTPRYLIKTRGQQVTLSCSPISGHRSVSWYQQTPGQGLQFLFEYFSETQRNKGNFPGRFSGRQFSNSRSEMNVSTLELGDSALYLCASSQTWSPTYTQYFGPGTRLTVL.

The V gene is TRBV15, the J gene TRBJ2-7; possible D gene TRBD2, 6 bases. This CDR3 is 17 amino acids long. Germline-derived CDR1 and CDR2 are LNHNV and YYDKDF (reference sequence). V lost 0 bases to trimming and J lost 1 base, with 16 bases between them. This chain's CDR3 is CATSREVRREWSYEQYF. CDR3 in DNA: TGTGCCACCAGCAGAGAAGTTCGCCGGGAGTGGTCCTACGAGCAGTACTTC.

A few counts support this clone. Other DNA sequences from this sample encode an identical CDR3 as well. The chain carries TRBV19 and TRBJ2-5; D ambiguous. This CDR3 spans 12 amino acids. The V gene's germline CDR1 is LNHDA and CDR2 SQIVND (reference sequence). V shed 3 bases and J shed 3 bases, with 5 bases lying between them. The DNA of the CDR3 is TGTGCCAGTAGTATCTGGAAAGAGACCCAGTACTTC. Translating gives CASSIWKETQYF.

This clone was counted once. The V gene is TRBV18, the J gene TRBJ2-3; TRBD1 matches at 7 bases. This CDR3 is 13 amino acids long. The germline V gene has CDR1 KGHSH and CDR2 LQKENI. V lost 6 bases to trimming and J lost 6 bases; unmatched junction nucleotides: 6. The CDR3 nucleotides are TGTGCCAGCTCGACAGGGATTCGGGATACGCAGTATTTT. As protein: CASSTGIRDTQYF. The full variable domain, its missing parts supplied by reference TRBV18 and TRBJ2-3, is NAGVMQNPRHLVRRRGQEARLRCSPMKGHSHVYWYRQLPEEGLKFMVYLQKENIIDESGMPKERFSAEFPKEGPSILRIQQVVRGDSAAYFCASSTGIRDTQYFGPGTRLTVL.

The chain links TRBV9 to TRBJ2-1, with D perhaps matching TRBD2 (6 bases). V lost 3 bases and J 2 bases, leaving 6 bases between the germline ends. This CDR3 contains 13 residues. Looked up from germline, CDR1 is SGDLS and CDR2 is YYNGEE. The CDR3 DNA follows: TGTGCCAGCAGCGGCGGGGCCTACAATGAGCAGTTCTTC. Its protein is CASSGGAYNEQFF.

The V gene is TRBV5-6, the J gene TRBJ1-3, with D possibly being TRBD1 (5 bases). Germline values: CDR1 SGHDT, CDR2 YYEEEE. The CDR3 contains 15 residues. Trimming pared 4 bases from V and 0 bases from J, leaving 11 bases between. CDR3 residues: CASSRYRISGNTIYF. The CDR3 region has the DNA TGTGCCAGCAGCCGATACAGGATCTCTGGAAACACCATATATTTT.

CDR3 loop: CASSYSMGNYGYTF. DNA for the CDR3: TGTGCCAGCAGTTACTCGATGGGGAACTATGGCTACACCTTC. The genes are TRBV6-5 and TRBJ1-2; D not resolved. The V and J ends lost 0 bases and 2 bases respectively, with 7 bases between them. Germline CDR1 reads MNHEY; CDR2 reads SVGAGI. This CDR3 spans 14 amino acids.

The chain employs TRBV14 and TRBJ2-7; no reliable D call. Germline CDR1 reads SGHDN; CDR2 reads FVKESK. V lost 3 bases and J lost 3, with 9 bases in between. This CDR3 comprises 13 residues. The CDR3 DNA reads as TGTGCCAGCAGCCACAGGAACCTCTACGAGCAGTACTTC. Translated, it gives CASSHRNLYEQYF.

As regards this clone: Mismatch with germline at one junction end may stem from a read error. Other DNA variants within this sample encode the same CDR3. CDR3 residues: CASSPPGGSYGYTF. The CDR3 DNA is TGTGCTAGCTCACCTCCGGGGGGCAGCTATGGCTACACCTTC. This chain links TRBV18 with TRBJ1-2; tentative D call: TRBD1 (6 bases). The CDR3 has 14 amino acids. Germline-derived CDR1 and CDR2 are KGHSH and LQKENI.

V usage is TRBV5-6 and J usage is TRBJ1-3, with D unresolved. Trimming stripped 6 bases from V and 2 bases from J, with 12 bases between. The CDR3 is 14 residues long. Germline loops: CDR1 SGHDT, CDR2 YYEEEE. CDR3 coding DNA: TGTGCCAGCAAGGAGAGTCTGACTGGAAACACCATATATTTT. Encoded protein: CASKESLTGNTIYF.

At least ten counts were recorded for this clone. The CDR3 reads CASRLSLLAGQETQYF. The CDR3 nucleotides read TGTGCCAGCAGACTATCTCTTCTAGCGGGGCAAGAGACCCAGTACTTC. The J gene is TRBJ2-5, the V gene TRBV2, with 9 bases fitting TRBD2. CDR3 length: 16 amino acids. Trimming at V came to 6 bases and at J to 2 bases, leaving 10 bases not matched to a gene. Germline V gene sequence: CDR1 SNHLY, CDR2 FYNNEI.

The rearrangement links TRBV6-6 to TRBJ2-1, with D perhaps matching TRBD1 (6 bases). The germline gives CDR1 MNHNY, CDR2 SVGAGI (reference sequence). The length of the CDR3 is 15 residues. V was pared by 5 bases and J by 1 base, with 12 bases between. This CDR3 reads CASSRDTASYNEQFF. The CDR3 DNA reads TGTGCCAGCAGTCGGGACACGGCTTCCTACAATGAGCAGTTCTTC.

The chain has TRBV28 and TRBJ1-2, with D tentatively TRBD1 (6 bases). This CDR3 is built from 15 residues. Germline V gene lookup returns CDR1 MDHEN and CDR2 SYDVKM. The ends were cut back, 7 bases at V and 3 bases at J, with 18 bases in the middle. The CDR3 sequence: CASIGGGQRYYGYTF. The CDR3 nucleotides read TGTGCCAGCATAGGAGGGGGGCAGAGGTACTATGGCTACACCTTC.

Comments on this clone: The sample has other DNA sequences that encode this CDR3 too. The CDR3 DNA reads TGCGCCAGCAGCTTGGGCCAGGGCGCTGGAAACACCATATATTTT. The encoded protein is CASSLGQGAGNTIYF. The chain carries TRBV5-1 and TRBJ1-3; a weak D match, TRBD1 (5 bases). Germline V gives CDR1 SGHRS, CDR2 YFSETQ. The CDR3 has 15 residues. Trimming pared 0 bases from V and 2 bases from J, leaving 9 bases between. The full variable domain, with the rest looked up from reference TRBV5-1 and TRBJ1-3, is KAGVTQTPRYLIKTRGQQVTLSCSPISGHRSVSWYQQTPGQGLQFLFEYFSETQRNKGNFPGRFSGRQFSNSRSEMNVSTLELGDSALYLCASSLGQGAGNTIYFGEGSWLTVV.

The V and J genes are TRBV21-1 and TRBJ1-1; TRBD1, the table's D call, was not compared with the DNA. TRBV21-1 is an annotated pseudogene. CDR3 length: 15 residues. The CDR3 bases are TGTGCCAGCAGCTCACGGACAGGGATGAACACTGAAGCTTTCTTT. Protein product: CASSSRTGMNTEAFF.

Only a few counts were recorded for this clone. This CDR3 is also generated by other DNA sequences in the sample. The chain is built from TRBV9 and TRBJ2-3, with 9 bases fitting TRBD2. Germline assignment: CDR1 SGDLS and CDR2 YYNGEE. J lost 1 base, V lost 2 bases, and 2 bases had no gene match. This CDR3 comprises 15 residues. The DNA of the CDR3 is TGTGCCAGCAGCGTGGGACTAGCCCGCACAGATACGCAGTATTTT. Residues: CASSVGLARTDTQYF.

The chain recombines TRBV19 with TRBJ1-1; D is ambiguous. This CDR3 comprises 13 residues. The germline gives CDR1 LNHDA, CDR2 SQIVND (reference sequence). Trimming stripped 3 bases from V and 2 bases from J, with 7 bases between. The CDR3 sequence: CASSMWSNTEAFF. CDR3 in DNA: TGTGCCAGTAGTATGTGGAGCAACACTGAAGCTTTCTTT.

This chain uses TRBV28 with TRBJ1-1; maybe TRBD1 (6 bases). Germline values: CDR1 MDHEN, CDR2 SYDVKM. The CDR3 is 15 residues long. The V end lost 6 bases, the J end lost 5 bases, and 19 bases lay between the germline ends. In nucleotides, the CDR3 is TGTGCCAGCAGCCCCGGGACACGAGGGGGTACTGAAGCTTTCTTT. Translated, it gives CASSPGTRGGTEAFF.

The chain has TRBV4-3 and TRBJ2-1, with a possible D match to TRBD2 (6 bases). The CDR3 contains 14 residues. V was cut by 4 bases and J by 4 bases, with 11 bases left in between. Germline loops: CDR1 LGHNA, CDR2 YSLEER. DNA for the CDR3: TGCGCCAGCAGCCGCGGGACCAAATACAATGAGCAGTTCTTC. Translating it yields CASSRGTKYNEQFF.

V usage is TRBV6-4 and J usage is TRBJ1-2; 9 bases are a match to TRBD1. CDR1 is MRHNA, CDR2 SNTAGT, per germline. J lost 0 bases, V lost 10 bases, and 6 bases had no gene match. The CDR3 contains 14 residues. The CDR3 DNA is TGTGCCAACTACGGACAGGGGCCTAACTATGGCTACACCTTC. Amino acids: CANYGQGPNYGYTF.

The chain is built from TRBV9 and TRBJ2-7; 7 bases align to TRBD1. This CDR3 comprises 15 residues. With 3 bases clipped from V and 6 bases from J, the junction kept 12 bases outside the gene matches. From germline, CDR1 is SGDLS and CDR2 YYNGEE. CDR3 loop: CASSARDSAFGEQYF. The CDR3, as DNA: TGTGCCAGCAGCGCCCGGGACAGCGCCTTCGGCGAGCAGTACTTC. Using reference TRBV9 and TRBJ2-7 for the parts outside the CDR3, the full variable domain is DSGVTQTPKHLITATGQRVTLRCSPRSGDLSVYWYQQSLDQGLQFLIQYYNGEERAKGNILERFSAQQFPDLHSELNLSSLELGDSALYFCASSARDSAFGEQYFGPGTRLTVT.

A few counts support this clone. The CDR3 region is CASNMNGMMGGYTF. CDR3 DNA: TGCGCCAGCAACATGAATGGGATGATGGGGGGCTACACCTTC. The chain recombines TRBV5-1 with TRBJ1-2, with no clear D. Germline CDR1 and CDR2: SGHRS and YFSETQ. Trimming left V 6 bases short and J 8 bases short, with 20 bases between. This CDR3 contains 14 residues. Combining the CDR3 with reference TRBV5-1 and TRBJ1-2 gives the whole variable domain KAGVTQTPRYLIKTRGQQVTLSCSPISGHRSVSWYQQTPGQGLQFLFEYFSETQRNKGNFPGRFSGRQFSNSRSEMNVSTLELGDSALYLCASNMNGMMGGYTFGSGTRLTVV.

The CDR3 DNA reads as TGTGCCAGCAGGAGGGCCAATCAGCCCCAGCATTTT. This sequence encodes CASRRANQPQHF. This chain joins TRBV6-1 and TRBJ1-5, with D hard to call. The V gene's germline CDR1 is MNHNS and CDR2 SASEGT. This CDR3 contains 12 residues. Trimming removed 6 bases from V and 3 bases from J, with 6 bases in between.

The chain couples TRBV5-1 to TRBJ2-7; no reliable D call. V was clipped by 4 bases and J by 1 base, with 9 bases between them. The CDR3 totals 13 residues. Per germline, CDR1 SGHRS and CDR2 YFSETQ. The CDR3 sequence is CASSPGWSYEQYF. The DNA for the CDR3 is TGCGCCAGCAGCCCCGGGTGGTCCTACGAGCAGTACTTC.

The chain has TRBV2 and TRBJ1-2; no clear D gene. The CDR3 runs 15 residues. Germline loops: CDR1 SNHLY, CDR2 FYNNEI. V gave up 7 bases and J gave up 4 bases, with 19 bases separating them. CDR3 sequence reads: CASTEGRTTAYGYTF. The DNA for the CDR3 is TGTGCCAGCACCGAAGGACGGACGACCGCCTATGGCTACACCTTC. The variable domain in full, with the rest retrieved from reference TRBV2 and TRBJ1-2, is EPEVTQTPSHQVTQMGQEVILRCVPISNHLYFYWYRQILGQKVEFLVSFYNNEISEKSEIFDDQFSVERPDGSNFTLKIRSTKLEDSAMYFCASTEGRTTAYGYTFGSGTRLTVV.